This T cell receptor (beta chain) derives from a study of blood T cells in healthy people across ages. Study observations and caveats: In older individuals, TCR beta diversity per million T cells was lower, falling roughly linearly with age. Unknown donor CMV status possibly confounded expanded clonotype changes. Unsorted PBMC input precluded a conclusive naive versus antigen-experienced comparison.

The CDR3 spans 14 residues. V shed 3 bases and J 5 bases; nucleotides not matched to a gene: 3. This clonotype was found a few times. Its target is not known. Alongside a J-beta primer mix, a sample-barcoded 5' primer served in a second PCR lasting about 7 to 11 cycles. TCRdb re-analysed the 5' RACE reads in MiXCR, keeping a single row per CDR3 protein. Of some 320,000 distinct CDR3 sequences listed, 25% to 30% are singletons. Sequencing was performed on blood. The chain couples TRBV12-3 or TRBV12-4 to TRBJ2-4; 8 bases are a match to TRBD1. The source of this sequence is a woman aged 70-85 years in good health. CDR3 DNA sequence: TGTGCCAGCAGTTTTGGGACAGGAGAAAACATTCAGTACTTC. Its translation: CASSFGTGENIQYF.